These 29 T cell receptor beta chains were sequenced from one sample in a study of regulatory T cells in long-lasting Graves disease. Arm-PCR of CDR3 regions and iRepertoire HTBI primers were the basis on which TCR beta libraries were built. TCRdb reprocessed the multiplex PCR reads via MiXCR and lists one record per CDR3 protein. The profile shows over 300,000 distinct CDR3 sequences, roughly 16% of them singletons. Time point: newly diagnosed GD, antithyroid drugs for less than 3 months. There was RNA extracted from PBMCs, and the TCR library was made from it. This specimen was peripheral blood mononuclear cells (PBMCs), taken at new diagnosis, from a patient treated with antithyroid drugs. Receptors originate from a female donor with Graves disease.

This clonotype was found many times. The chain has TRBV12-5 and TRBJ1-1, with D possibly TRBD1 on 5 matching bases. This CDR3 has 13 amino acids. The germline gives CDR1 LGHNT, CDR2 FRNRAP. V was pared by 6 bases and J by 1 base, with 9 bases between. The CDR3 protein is CASGTGGNTEAFF. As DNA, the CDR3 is TGTGCTAGTGGCACCGGGGGGAACACTGAAGCTTTCTTT. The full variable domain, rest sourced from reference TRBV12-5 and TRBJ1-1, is DARVTQTPRHKVTEMGQEVTMRCQPILGHNTVFWYRQTMMQGLELLAYFRNRAPLDDSGMPKDRFSAEMPDATLATLKIQPSEPRDSAVYFCASGTGGNTEAFFGQGTRLTVV.

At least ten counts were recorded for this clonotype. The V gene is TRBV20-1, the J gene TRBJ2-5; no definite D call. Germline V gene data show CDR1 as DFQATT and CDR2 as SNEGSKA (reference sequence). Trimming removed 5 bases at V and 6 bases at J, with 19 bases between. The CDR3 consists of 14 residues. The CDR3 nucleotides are TGCAGTGCTCGAGCCCCTTCCACTGGAAAGACCCAGTACTTC. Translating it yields CSARAPSTGKTQYF.

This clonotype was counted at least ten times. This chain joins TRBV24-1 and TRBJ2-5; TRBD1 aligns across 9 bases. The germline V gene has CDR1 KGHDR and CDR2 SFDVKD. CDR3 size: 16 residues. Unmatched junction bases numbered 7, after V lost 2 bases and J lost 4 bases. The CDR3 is CATSDWGQGEGETQYF. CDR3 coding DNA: TGTGCCACCAGTGATTGGGGACAGGGCGAAGGAGAGACCCAGTACTTC.

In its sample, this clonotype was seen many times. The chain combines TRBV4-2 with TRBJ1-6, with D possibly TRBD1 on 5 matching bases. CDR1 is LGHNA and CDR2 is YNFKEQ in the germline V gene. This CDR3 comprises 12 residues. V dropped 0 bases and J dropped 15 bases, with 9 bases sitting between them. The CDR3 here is CASSQEDGGLHF. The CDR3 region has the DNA TGTGCCAGCAGCCAAGAAGATGGGGGCCTCCACTTT.

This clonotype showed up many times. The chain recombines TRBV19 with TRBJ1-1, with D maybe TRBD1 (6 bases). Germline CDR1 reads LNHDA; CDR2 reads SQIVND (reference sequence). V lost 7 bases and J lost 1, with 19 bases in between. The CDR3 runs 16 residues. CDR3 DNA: TGTGCCAGTACCAGGACAGTCCTCGTGGAGAACACTGAAGCTTTCTTT. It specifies CASTRTVLVENTEAFF.

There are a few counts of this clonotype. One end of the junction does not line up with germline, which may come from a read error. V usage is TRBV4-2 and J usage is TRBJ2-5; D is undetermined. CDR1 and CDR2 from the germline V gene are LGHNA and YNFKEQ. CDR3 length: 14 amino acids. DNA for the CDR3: TGTGCCAGCGGCCAAGATCCTGCGAAAGAGACCCAGTACTTC. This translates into CASGQDPAKETQYF.

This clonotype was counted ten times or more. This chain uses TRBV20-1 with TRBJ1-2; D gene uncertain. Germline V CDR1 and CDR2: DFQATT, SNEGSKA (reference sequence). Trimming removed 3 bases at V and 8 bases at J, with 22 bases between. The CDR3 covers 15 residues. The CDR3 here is CSASRALAAQRGYTF. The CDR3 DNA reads TGCAGTGCTAGTAGGGCGTTGGCCGCCCAGAGAGGCTACACCTTC.

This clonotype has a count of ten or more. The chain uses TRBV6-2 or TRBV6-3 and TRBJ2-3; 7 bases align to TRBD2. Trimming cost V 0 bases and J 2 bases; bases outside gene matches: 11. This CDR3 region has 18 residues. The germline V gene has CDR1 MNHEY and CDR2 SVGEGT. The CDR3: CASSYSIAGGGNTDTQYF. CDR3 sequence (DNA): TGTGCCAGCAGTTACTCGATAGCGGGTGGAGGAAACACAGATACGCAGTATTTT.

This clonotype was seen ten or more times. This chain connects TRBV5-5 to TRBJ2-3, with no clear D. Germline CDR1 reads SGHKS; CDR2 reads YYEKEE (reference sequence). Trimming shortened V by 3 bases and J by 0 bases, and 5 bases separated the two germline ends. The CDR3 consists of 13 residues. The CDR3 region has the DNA TGTGCCAGCAGCTACAGAAGCACAGATACGCAGTATTTT. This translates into CASSYRSTDTQYF.

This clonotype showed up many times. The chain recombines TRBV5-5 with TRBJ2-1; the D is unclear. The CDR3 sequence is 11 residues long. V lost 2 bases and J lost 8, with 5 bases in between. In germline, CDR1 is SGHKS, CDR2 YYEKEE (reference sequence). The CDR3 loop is CASSLPHEQFF. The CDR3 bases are TGTGCCAGCAGCTTACCACATGAGCAGTTCTTC.

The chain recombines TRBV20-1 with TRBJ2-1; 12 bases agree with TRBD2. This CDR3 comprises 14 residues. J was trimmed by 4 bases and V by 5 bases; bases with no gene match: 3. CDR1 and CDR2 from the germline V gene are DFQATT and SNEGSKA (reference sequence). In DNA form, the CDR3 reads TGCAGTGCTGAAGGACTAGCGGGGTACAATGAGCAGTTCTTC. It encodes CSAEGLAGYNEQFF.

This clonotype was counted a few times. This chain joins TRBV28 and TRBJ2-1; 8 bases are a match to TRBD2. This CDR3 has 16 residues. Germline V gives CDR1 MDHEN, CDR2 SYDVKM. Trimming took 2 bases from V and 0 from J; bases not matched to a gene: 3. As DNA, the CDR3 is TGTGCCAGCAGTTTAGCGGGAGGACTCTCCTACAATGAGCAGTTCTTC. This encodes CASSLAGGLSYNEQFF.

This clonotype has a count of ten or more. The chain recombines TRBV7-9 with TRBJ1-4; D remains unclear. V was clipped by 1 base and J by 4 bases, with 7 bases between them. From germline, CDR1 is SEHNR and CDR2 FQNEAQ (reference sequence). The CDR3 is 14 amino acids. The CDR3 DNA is TGTGCCAGCAGCTTAGGAGGAAATAATGAAAAACTGTTTTTT. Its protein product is CASSLGGNNEKLFF.

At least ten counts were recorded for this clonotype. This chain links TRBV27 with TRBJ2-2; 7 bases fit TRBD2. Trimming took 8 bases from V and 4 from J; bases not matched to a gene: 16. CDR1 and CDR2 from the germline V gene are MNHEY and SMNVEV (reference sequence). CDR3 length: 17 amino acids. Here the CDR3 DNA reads TGTGCCAGCTCCACCCACTCGGGGGGTTCGACCACCGGGGAGCTGTTTTTT. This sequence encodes CASSTHSGGSTTGELFF.

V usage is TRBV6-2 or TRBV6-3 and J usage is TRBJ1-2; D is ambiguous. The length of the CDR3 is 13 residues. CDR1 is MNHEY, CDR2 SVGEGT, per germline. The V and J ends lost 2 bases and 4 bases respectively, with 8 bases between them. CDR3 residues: CASSYHSAYGYTF. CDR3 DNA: TGTGCCAGCAGTTACCACAGTGCCTATGGCTACACCTTC.

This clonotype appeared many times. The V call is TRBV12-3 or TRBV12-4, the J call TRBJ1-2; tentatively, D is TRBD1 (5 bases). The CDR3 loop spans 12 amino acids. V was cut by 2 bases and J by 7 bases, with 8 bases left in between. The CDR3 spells CASSLLGVGYTF. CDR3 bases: TGTGCCAGCAGTTTATTGGGGGTTGGCTACACCTTC.

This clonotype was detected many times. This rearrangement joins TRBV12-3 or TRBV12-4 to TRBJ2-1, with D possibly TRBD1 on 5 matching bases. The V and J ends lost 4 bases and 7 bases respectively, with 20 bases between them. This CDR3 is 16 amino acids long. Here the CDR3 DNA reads TGTGCCAGCAGTTCCTACCTCCGCCCCCCAGGGAATGAGCAGTTCTTC. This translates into CASSSYLRPPGNEQFF.

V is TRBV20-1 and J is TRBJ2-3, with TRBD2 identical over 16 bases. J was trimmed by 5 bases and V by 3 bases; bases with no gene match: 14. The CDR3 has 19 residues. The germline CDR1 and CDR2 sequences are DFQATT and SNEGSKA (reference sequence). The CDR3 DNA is TGCAGTGCTAGCAAACCGGGACTAGCGGGGGGGCCGGGGTTAGATACGCAGTATTTT. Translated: CSASKPGLAGGPGLDTQYF.

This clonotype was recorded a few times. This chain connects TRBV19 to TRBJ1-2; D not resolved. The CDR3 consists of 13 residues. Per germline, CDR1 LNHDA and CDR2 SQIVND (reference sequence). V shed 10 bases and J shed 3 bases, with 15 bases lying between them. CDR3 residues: CATASEGYYGYTF. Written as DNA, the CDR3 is TGTGCCACGGCCAGTGAGGGTTACTATGGCTACACCTTC.

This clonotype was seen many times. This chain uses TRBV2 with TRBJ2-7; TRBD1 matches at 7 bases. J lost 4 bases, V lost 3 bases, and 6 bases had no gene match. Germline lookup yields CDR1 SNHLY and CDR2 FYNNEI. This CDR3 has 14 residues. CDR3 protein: CASSELGTDYEQYF. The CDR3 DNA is TGTGCCAGCAGTGAGCTTGGGACAGATTACGAGCAGTACTTC.

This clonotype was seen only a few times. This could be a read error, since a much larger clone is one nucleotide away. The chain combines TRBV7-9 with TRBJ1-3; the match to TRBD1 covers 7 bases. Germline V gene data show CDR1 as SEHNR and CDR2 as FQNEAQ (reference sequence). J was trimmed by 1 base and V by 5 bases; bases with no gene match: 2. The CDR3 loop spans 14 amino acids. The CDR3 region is CASSTGVSGNTIYF. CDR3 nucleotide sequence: TGTGCCAGCAGCACAGGGGTTTCTGGAAACACCATATATTTT.

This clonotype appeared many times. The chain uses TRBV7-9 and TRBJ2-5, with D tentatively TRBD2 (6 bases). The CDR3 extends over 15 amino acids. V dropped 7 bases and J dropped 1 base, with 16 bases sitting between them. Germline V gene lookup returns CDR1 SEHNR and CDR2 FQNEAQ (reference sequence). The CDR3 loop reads CASIPLREPQETQYF. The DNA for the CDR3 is TGTGCCAGCATCCCCCTTCGGGAGCCCCAAGAGACCCAGTACTTC.

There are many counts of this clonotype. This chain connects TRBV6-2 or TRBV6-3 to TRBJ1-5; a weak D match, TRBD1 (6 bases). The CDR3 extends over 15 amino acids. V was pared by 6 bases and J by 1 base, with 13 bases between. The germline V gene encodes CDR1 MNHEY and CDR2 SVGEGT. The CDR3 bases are TGTGCCAGCAGACCTGAGGGGGTCAGCAATCAGCCCCAGCATTTT. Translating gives CASRPEGVSNQPQHF.

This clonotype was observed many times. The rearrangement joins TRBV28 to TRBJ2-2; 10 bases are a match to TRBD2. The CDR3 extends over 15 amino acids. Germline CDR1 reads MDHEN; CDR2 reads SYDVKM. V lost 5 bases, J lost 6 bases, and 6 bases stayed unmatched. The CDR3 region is CASSRLAGGAGELFF. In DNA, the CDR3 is TGTGCCAGCAGTCGTTTAGCGGGGGGCGCCGGGGAGCTGTTTTTT.

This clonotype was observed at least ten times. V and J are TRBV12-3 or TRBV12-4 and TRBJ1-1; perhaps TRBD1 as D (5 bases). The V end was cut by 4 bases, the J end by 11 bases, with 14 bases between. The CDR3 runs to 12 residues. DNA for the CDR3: TGTGCCAGCAGTTCCGGGGACCCTGGCGCTTTCTTT. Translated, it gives CASSSGDPGAFF.

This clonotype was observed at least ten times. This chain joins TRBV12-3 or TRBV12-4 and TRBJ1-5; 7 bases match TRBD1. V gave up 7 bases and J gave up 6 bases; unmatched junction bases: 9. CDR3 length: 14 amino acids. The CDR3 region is CASTSTGMGQPQHF. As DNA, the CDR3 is TGTGCCAGCACCTCGACAGGGATGGGTCAGCCCCAGCATTTT.

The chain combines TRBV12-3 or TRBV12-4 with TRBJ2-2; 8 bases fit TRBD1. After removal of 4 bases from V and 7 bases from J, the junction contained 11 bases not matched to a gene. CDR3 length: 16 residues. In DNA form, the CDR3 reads TGTGCCAGCAGTTCTCCAGGGGGCAAATCGAACGGGGAGCTGTTTTTT. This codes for CASSSPGGKSNGELFF.

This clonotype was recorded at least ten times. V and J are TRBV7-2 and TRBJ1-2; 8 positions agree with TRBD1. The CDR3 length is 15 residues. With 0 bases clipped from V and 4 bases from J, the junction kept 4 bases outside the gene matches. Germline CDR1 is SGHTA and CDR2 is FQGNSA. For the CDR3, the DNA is TGTGCCAGCAGCTTAGCGCAGGGGGCCGGCTATGGCTACACCTTC. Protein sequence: CASSLAQGAGYGYTF.

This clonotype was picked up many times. The CDR3 loop reads CSARTSGTTYNEQFF. The CDR3 nucleotides read TGCAGTGCTAGAACTAGCGGAACGACCTACAATGAGCAGTTCTTC. The chain couples TRBV20-1 to TRBJ2-1; TRBD2 agrees at 8 bases. The J segment lost 2 bases and the V segment lost 2 bases, leaving 5 bases of the junction unmatched. The CDR3 has 15 amino acids. Germline V gene sequence: CDR1 DFQATT, CDR2 SNEGSKA (reference sequence).